The next 8 T cell receptor beta chains were all read from a single sample in a study of blood T cell repertoires in COVID-19. Data came from immunoSEQ multiplex PCR; TCRdb stores just in-frame clones and leaves some out. The table includes 180,000 or so clones, around 83% detected once. Sequenced sample: peripheral blood. These receptors were obtained from a man aged 18 to 30 with acute or convalescent COVID-19.

The J gene is TRBJ2-1, the V gene TRBV3-1 (or the pseudogene TRBV3-2); 11 bases are a match to TRBD2. Germline V CDR1 and CDR2: LGHDT, YNNKEL (reference sequence). This CDR3 is built from 16 residues. J was trimmed by 7 bases and V by 2 bases; bases with no gene match: 7. CDR3 protein: CASSQRASGGINEQFF. CDR3 coding DNA: TGTGCCAGCAGCCAAAGAGCTAGCGGGGGGATTAATGAGCAGTTCTTC.

The chain recombines TRBV25-1 with TRBJ2-5; a possible D gene is TRBD2 (6 bases). The CDR3 spans 17 residues. Germline loops: CDR1 MGHDK, CDR2 SYGVNS. Trimming removed 6 bases at V and 5 bases at J, with 25 bases between. Written as DNA, the CDR3 is TGTGCCAGCAGCCAAGGCGGGGTTCGGGATGGGAGGGAGACCCAGTACTTC. It codes for CASSQGGVRDGRETQYF.

This chain uses TRBV3-1 (or the pseudogene TRBV3-2) with TRBJ1-3; 7 bases match TRBD1. The CDR3 length is 15 residues. Germline V gene lookup returns CDR1 LGHDT and CDR2 YNNKEL (reference sequence). The V gene end was trimmed by 4 bases and the J gene end by 4 bases; junction bases not matched to a gene: 7. The chain's CDR3 is CASSPEGAPGNTIYF. The DNA for the CDR3 is TGTGCCAGCAGCCCTGAGGGGGCACCCGGAAACACCATATATTTT.

The rearrangement uses TRBV5-6 and TRBJ1-5; the D is unclear. The germline V and J ends were trimmed by 1 base and 7 bases, with 18 bases remaining between them. This CDR3 is built from 16 residues. Germline V gene lookup returns CDR1 SGHDT and CDR2 YYEEEE. The CDR3 region has the DNA TGTGCCAGCAGCTTGCGGAGGGAGGGCGGGAGACAGCCCCAGCATTTT. Its translation is CASSLRREGGRQPQHF.

The rearrangement uses TRBV6-5 and TRBJ1-1; 7 bases match TRBD1. The CDR3 spans 16 residues. J lost 1 base, V lost 2 bases, and 7 bases had no gene match. CDR1 and CDR2 from the germline V gene are MNHEY and SVGAGI. CDR3 protein: CASSYVTGDKNTEAFF. The CDR3 bases are TGTGCCAGCAGTTACGTAACAGGGGACAAGAACACTGAAGCTTTCTTT.

V usage is TRBV11-2 and J usage is TRBJ1-5; a possible D gene is TRBD1 (5 bases). This CDR3 region has 13 residues. Germline loops: CDR1 SGHAT, CDR2 FQNNGV. V dropped 5 bases and J dropped 4 bases, with 9 bases sitting between them. CDR3 in DNA: TGTGCCAGCAGCCGGGGGGGGAATCAGCCCCAGCATTTT. It codes for CASSRGGNQPQHF.

J is TRBJ2-5 and V is TRBV10-1; D might be TRBD1 (5 bases). Germline CDR1 is WNHNN and CDR2 is SYGVQD (reference sequence). Trimming took off 3 bases at V and 5 bases at J, with 7 bases between the two ends. CDR3 size: 12 residues. The CDR3 region has the DNA TGCGCCAGCAGTGATCCAGGGGAGACCCAGTACTTC. It specifies CASSDPGETQYF.

In its sample, this clone was seen a few times. The chain uses TRBV5-1 and TRBJ1-3; 8 nucleotides line up with TRBD1. After removal of 3 bases from V and 0 bases from J, the junction contained 5 bases not matched to a gene. The CDR3 extends over 16 amino acids. Per germline, CDR1 SGHRS and CDR2 YFSETQ. The CDR3 protein is CASSSGQAYSGNTIYF. For the CDR3, the DNA is TGCGCCAGCAGCTCGGGACAGGCTTACTCTGGAAACACCATATATTTT.